The 13 T cell receptor beta chains in this list originate from one sample, sequenced in a study of regulatory T cells in long-lasting Graves disease (dated by TCRdb to the early 2020s). According to the study, the label for this sample's time point signals: newly diagnosed GD, antithyroid drugs for less than 3 months. For both TCR sequencing and RNA sequencing, RNA was extracted from PBMCs using TRIzol. Library preparation employed multiplex PCR. The listed sequencing device is Illumina HiSeq 4000. To build TCR beta libraries, CDR3 regions were amplified by Arm-PCR using iRepertoire HTBI primers. TCRdb reran the public reads through fastp at Q25 and MiXCR, keeping productive beta chains. Rows with one shared CDR3 protein collapse into an entry with the most common genes and DNA. Present in this sample are fewer than 400,000 distinct CDR3 sequences, 18% of which were seen just once. More than 30% of the sample goes to the ten largest clones.

The sample consisted of peripheral blood mononuclear cells (PBMCs), taken at new diagnosis, from a patient treated with antithyroid drugs. All receptors come from a female donor with Graves disease.

In this sample, this clonotype turned up a few times. The chain joins TRBV11-2 to TRBJ2-7; 9 bases fit TRBD1. The CDR3 has 15 amino acids. Germline V CDR1 and CDR2: SGHAT, FQNNGV. After removal of 4 bases from V and 6 bases from J, the junction contained 10 bases not matched to a gene. CDR3 loop: CASSSAGGTGFEQYF. As DNA, the CDR3 is TGTGCCAGCAGCTCAGCGGGCGGGACAGGGTTCGAGCAGTACTTC.

This clonotype has at least ten counts. The rearrangement joins TRBV5-1 to TRBJ1-2; D is perhaps TRBD1 (6 bases). Deletions cut 4 bases from V and 6 bases from J, with 22 bases between. Germline values: CDR1 SGHRS, CDR2 YFSETQ. CDR3 size: 16 residues. CDR3 in amino acids: CASSQKENRDLDGYTF. CDR3 nucleotide sequence: TGCGCCAGCAGCCAAAAAGAGAACAGGGATTTGGATGGCTACACCTTC.

Turning to this clonotype: One end of the junction does not line up with germline, which may come from a read error. V usage is TRBV2 and J usage is TRBJ1-1; TRBD1 matches at 11 bases. This CDR3 spans 14 amino acids. CDR1 is SNHLY and CDR2 is FYNNEI in the germline V gene. The CDR3 loop reads CACRTGGKNTEAFF. CDR3 coding DNA: TGTGCCTGCAGGACAGGGGGCAAGAACACTGAAGCTTTCTTT. Based on the CDR3 plus reference TRBV2 and TRBJ1-1, the full variable domain is EPEVTQTPSHQVTQMGQEVILRCVPISNHLYFYWYRQILGQKVEFLVSFYNNEISEKSEIFDDQFSVERPDGSNFTLKIRSTKLEDSAMYFCACRTGGKNTEAFFGQGTRLTVV.

This clonotype occurred many times. The V and J genes are TRBV24-1 and TRBJ2-2, with D tentatively TRBD1 (6 bases). V shed 10 bases and J shed 0 bases, with 11 bases lying between them. This CDR3 region has 14 residues. Per germline, CDR1 KGHDR and CDR2 SFDVKD. In DNA, the CDR3 is TGTGCCACGGCAGGGGCCGCGAACACCGGGGAGCTGTTTTTT. This encodes CATAGAANTGELFF.

This chain links TRBV28 with TRBJ2-7; possibly TRBD1 or TRBD2 for D (7 bases each). Germline V gene lookup returns CDR1 MDHEN and CDR2 SYDVKM. CDR3 length: 14 residues. Trimming shortened V by 5 bases and J by 2 bases, and 13 bases separated the two germline ends. CDR3 nucleotide sequence: TGTGCCAGCAGTCCGACAGGGAGGGCCTACGAGCAGTACTTC. Protein: CASSPTGRAYEQYF.

The chain links TRBV7-8 to TRBJ2-5; D is unresolved. The V end was cut by 7 bases, the J end by 3 bases, with 21 bases between. In germline, CDR1 is SGHVS, CDR2 FQNEAQ. The CDR3 spans 16 residues. The CDR3 protein is CASTLDVPRAEETQYF. For the CDR3, the DNA is TGTGCCAGCACCCTGGACGTACCTCGGGCGGAAGAGACCCAGTACTTC.

The V call is TRBV7-2, the J call TRBJ2-5; D is unresolved. This CDR3 spans 14 amino acids. V lost 5 bases to trimming and J lost 0 bases, with 10 bases between them. Germline CDR1 SGHTA, CDR2 FQGNSA. CDR3 coding DNA: TGTGCCAGCAGCCTGGTTCCGTACCAAGAGACCCAGTACTTC. Amino acids: CASSLVPYQETQYF. Drawing the rest from reference TRBV7-2 and TRBJ2-5, the complete variable domain is GAGVSQSPSNKVTEKGKDVELRCDPISGHTALYWYRQSLGQGLEFLIYFQGNSAPDKSGLPSDRFSAERTGGSVSTLTIQRTQQEDSAVYLCASSLVPYQETQYFGPGTRLLVL.

The chain joins TRBV10-2 to TRBJ2-7; 13 bases are a match to TRBD2. Germline values: CDR1 WSHSY, CDR2 SAAADI. With V trimmed by 7 bases and J by 5 bases, 2 bases remained unmatched. The CDR3 contains 13 residues. CDR3 in DNA: TGCGCCAGCACAACTAGCGGGAGGGACGAGCAGTACTTC. Amino acids: CASTTSGRDEQYF.

This clonotype appeared many times. The chain couples TRBV24-1 to TRBJ2-3; D is uncertain. Germline CDR1 and CDR2: KGHDR and SFDVKD. V dropped 4 bases and J dropped 6 bases, with 13 bases sitting between them. This CDR3 is built from 14 residues. CDR3 DNA sequence: TGTGCCACCAGTGACTCCCCCAAGAAGGATACGCAGTATTTT. Its translation: CATSDSPKKDTQYF.

In regard to this clonotype: One base away lies a much larger clone, so this may be a sequencing read error. The rearrangement links TRBV24-1 to TRBJ1-1; D gene unclear. Germline values: CDR1 KGHDR, CDR2 SFDVKD. The CDR3 length is 13 residues. CDR3 residues: CATSDLWNTDAFF. The CDR3 DNA sequence: TGTGCCACCAGTGATTTGTGGAACACTGATGCTTTCTTT.

This clonotype was counted many times. The J gene is TRBJ2-5, the V gene TRBV6-1; 10 positions agree with TRBD2. The CDR3 spans 13 residues. Looked up from germline, CDR1 is MNHNS and CDR2 is SASEGT. J gave up 3 bases and V 9 bases, and 4 bases lay outside the gene matches. Here the CDR3 reads CASTGTSEETQYF. DNA for the CDR3: TGTGCCAGTACAGGGACTAGCGAAGAGACCCAGTACTTC.

The chain's CDR3 is CACRTSGRNANTGELFF. The DNA for the CDR3 is TGTGCCTGCAGGACTAGCGGGAGAAACGCGAACACCGGGGAGCTGTTTTTT. V is TRBV30 and J is TRBJ2-2, with 13 nucleotides matching TRBD2. V dropped 6 bases and J dropped 0; count of bases not matched to a gene: 7. Germline V gene lookup returns CDR1 GTSNPN and CDR2 SVGIG (reference sequence). The CDR3 covers 17 residues.

This clonotype was picked up many times. The V call is TRBV12-3 or TRBV12-4, the J call TRBJ2-4; perhaps TRBD2 as D (6 bases). V lost 5 bases and J lost 3, with 20 bases in between. The CDR3 loop spans 17 amino acids. CDR3 amino acids: CASSHPSRLGSKNIQYF. In DNA form, the CDR3 reads TGTGCCAGCAGTCACCCATCTCGACTAGGGAGCAAAAACATTCAGTACTTC.